These 2 T cell receptor beta chains share one sample of origin, sequenced in a study of Graves' ophthalmopathy and Graves' hyperthyroidism. The authors amplified TCR beta CDR3 regions, and they did so from RNA transcripts for repertoire sequencing. Following a first-round RT-PCR that used HTBI primers, a second-round multiplex PCR was carried out. TCRdb itself ran the multiplex PCR reads through MiXCR, one entry per CDR3 protein. The table lists roughly 1.1 million distinct CDR3 sequences, 35% to 40% of them singletons, with approximately 12% in the top ten. Sequencing was carried out using peripheral blood or thyroid tissue (not recorded which). The source of these receptors is an adult man with Graves' hyperthyroidism.

This clonotype was counted between two and nine times. CDR3 in amino acids: CASSLQTDNSPLHF. In nucleotides, the CDR3 is TGTGCCAGCAGCCTCCAGACTGATAATTCACCCCTCCACTTT. The chain carries TRBV6-5 and TRBJ1-6, with D uncertain. This CDR3 is built from 14 residues. Trimming left V 6 bases short and J 5 bases short, with 11 bases between. The germline gives CDR1 MNHEY, CDR2 SVGAGI.

There are a few counts of this clonotype. V and J are TRBV10-2 and TRBJ1-2; 7 bases are shared with TRBD1. CDR1 WSHSY and CDR2 SAAADI come from the germline V gene. The CDR3 consists of 14 residues. V was clipped by 0 bases and J by 4 bases; unmatched bases: 2. CDR3 in DNA: TGCGCCAGCAGTGAGTCGAACAGGGGCTATGGCTACACCTTC. Translation gives CASSESNRGYGYTF.